These 11 T cell receptor beta chains came from one sample sequenced in a study of T cell changes during pregnancy in multiple sclerosis. Clones were sequenced by immunoSEQ multiplex PCR, and TCRdb holds only the in-frame ones, with some missing. The data contain about 72,000 clones, 90% to 95% of them singletons. Sequenced here: peripheral blood, sampled in the third trimester of pregnancy. The receptors come from a female donor in good health, enrolled as a control in a pregnancy study.

In this sample, this clone turned up once. The rearrangement joins TRBV10-1 to TRBJ1-1, with D tentatively TRBD1 (5 bases). Germline CDR1 WNHNN, CDR2 SYGVQD (reference sequence). Trimming took off 6 bases at V and 1 base at J, with 12 bases between the two ends. The CDR3 spans 14 residues. CDR3 in amino acids: CASSPGLGNTEAFF. CDR3 nucleotide sequence: TGCGCCAGCAGCCCAGGGCTGGGGAACACTGAAGCTTTCTTT.

The count of this clone is one. V and J are TRBV14 and TRBJ2-3; D is ambiguous. Germline CDR1 and CDR2: SGHDN and FVKESK. The CDR3 loop spans 12 amino acids. V was trimmed by 1 base and J by 4 bases, leaving 3 bases between them. The CDR3 loop is CASSQVSDTQYF. The CDR3 DNA sequence: TGTGCCAGCAGCCAAGTCTCAGATACGCAGTATTTT.

This clone appeared a single time. The rearrangement links TRBV6-1 to TRBJ1-5; D is uncertain. Germline CDR1 is MNHNS and CDR2 is SASEGT. V dropped 3 bases and J dropped 0 bases, with 12 bases sitting between them. This CDR3 region has 16 residues. CDR3 protein: CASSEGNRISNQPQHF. The CDR3 nucleotides read TGTGCCAGCAGTGAGGGTAACAGAATTAGCAATCAGCCCCAGCATTTT.

This clone was detected only once. The chain couples TRBV19 to TRBJ1-5; perhaps TRBD1 as D (6 bases). Germline CDR1 and CDR2: LNHDA and SQIVND (reference sequence). The length of the CDR3 is 15 residues. The germline V and J ends were trimmed by 7 bases and 4 bases, with 17 bases remaining between them. The CDR3 is CASTLQGDRNQPQHF. CDR3 nucleotide sequence: TGTGCCAGTACCCTACAGGGAGACAGAAATCAGCCCCAGCATTTT.

This rearrangement joins TRBV15 to TRBJ1-5, with 7 bases identical to TRBD1. The trim removed 4 bases at V and 0 bases at J, leaving 6 bases unmatched. From germline, CDR1 is LNHNV and CDR2 YYDKDF (reference sequence). The CDR3 is 16 amino acids. CDR3 sequence: CATSKQGKFSNQPQHF. The CDR3 nucleotides are TGTGCCACCAGCAAACAGGGGAAATTTAGCAATCAGCCCCAGCATTTT.

V is TRBV6-5 and J is TRBJ2-7, with 10 bases fitting TRBD1. This CDR3 spans 15 amino acids. The V and J ends lost 2 bases and 3 bases, in that order; junction bases with no gene match: 4. The germline V gene encodes CDR1 MNHEY and CDR2 SVGAGI. The CDR3 DNA is TGTGCCAGCAGTTACCTTTGGGACAGGGGCTACGAGCAGTACTTC. It encodes CASSYLWDRGYEQYF.

The chain links TRBV5-8 to TRBJ2-7; 13 bases map to TRBD2. This CDR3 region has 20 residues. Germline CDR1 is SGHTS and CDR2 is YDEGEE. The J segment lost 0 bases and the V segment lost 4 bases, leaving 16 bases of the junction unmatched. The CDR3 bases are TGTGCCAGCAGCCCTGTCCCTAGGACTAGCGGGGGATCTAGCTCCTACGAGCAGTACTTC. This gives the protein CASSPVPRTSGGSSSYEQYF.

This chain links TRBV6-6 with TRBJ1-6, with 10 nucleotides matching TRBD1. J lost 6 bases, V lost 5 bases, and 4 bases had no gene match. CDR3 length: 15 amino acids. Germline CDR1 is MNHNY and CDR2 is SVGAGI (reference sequence). CDR3 protein: CASSGRDRGNSPLHF. The CDR3 DNA is TGTGCCAGCAGTGGCCGGGACAGGGGTAATTCACCCCTCCACTTT.

This clone was observed a handful of times. The chain couples TRBV5-8 to TRBJ1-6; no clear D. Germline CDR1 and CDR2: SGHTS and YDEGEE. The CDR3 loop spans 15 amino acids. Deletions cut 0 bases from V and 6 bases from J, with 10 bases between. CDR3 residues: CASSLVVNFNSPLHF. CDR3 nucleotides: TGTGCCAGCAGCTTGGTGGTCAACTTTAATTCACCCCTCCACTTT.

The V call is TRBV19, the J call TRBJ1-2; TRBD1 aligns across 10 bases. Per germline, CDR1 LNHDA and CDR2 SQIVND (reference sequence). V lost 3 bases, J lost 8 bases, and 9 bases stayed unmatched. The CDR3 covers 15 residues. CDR3 protein: CASSIRGQGRRGYTF. The CDR3 coding sequence is TGTGCCAGTAGTATTCGGGGACAGGGGAGACGCGGCTACACCTTC.

The V call is TRBV5-6, the J call TRBJ1-6, with 10 nucleotides matching TRBD1. This CDR3 is built from 16 residues. The germline CDR1 and CDR2 sequences are SGHDT and YYEEEE. The V and J ends lost 0 bases and 9 bases, in that order; junction bases with no gene match: 6. The CDR3 protein is CASSLVGQGLGSPLHF. The CDR3, as DNA: TGTGCCAGCAGCTTGGTGGGACAGGGGCTAGGTTCACCCCTCCACTTT.